The 27 T cell receptor beta chains below were found in one sample sequenced in a study of cytomegalovirus exposure and HLA in healthy donors. Both 60 Vbeta primers and 13 Jbeta primers went into the PCR. Only in-frame clones appear in the TCRdb table, and some are missing; sequencing was by immunoSEQ multiplex PCR. The table has approximately 74,000 clones, 60% to 80% seen once. Sequencing was carried out using PBMCs. These receptors originate from a man aged 60-69 years in good health and CMV-seropositive.

V is TRBV4-1 and J is TRBJ2-7, with D maybe TRBD1 (5 bases). The CDR3 totals 14 residues. Germline V lookup: CDR1 MGHRA, CDR2 YSYEKL. The V end was cut by 4 bases, the J end by 1 base, with 11 bases between. The CDR3, as DNA: TGCGCCAGCAGCCCTCTGGGGCGGTCCTACGAGCAGTACTTC. It is translated as CASSPLGRSYEQYF.

This clone is medium-sized by share. The gene calls are TRBV15 and TRBJ1-3; D perhaps matches TRBD1 (6 bases). Germline V lookup: CDR1 LNHNV, CDR2 YYDKDF (reference sequence). The CDR3 has 16 residues. Trimming removed 5 bases from V and 8 bases from J, with 22 bases in between. CDR3 DNA sequence: TGTGCCACCAGCGCCCGGGGGGCAGCTACCGGGGACACCATATATTTT. This sequence encodes CATSARGAATGDTIYF.

This chain links TRBV5-6 with TRBJ2-3; 8 bases fit TRBD1. The CDR3 runs to 14 residues. Germline-derived CDR1 and CDR2 are SGHDT and YYEEEE. V lost 4 bases and J lost 6; bases outside the gene matches: 7. The CDR3 here is CASSPTGDLDTQYF. The CDR3 DNA reads TGTGCCAGCAGCCCGACAGGGGATCTGGATACGCAGTATTTT. The variable domain in full, with the rest retrieved from reference TRBV5-6 and TRBJ2-3, is DAGVTQSPTHLIKTRGQQVTLRCSPKSGHDTVSWYQQALGQGPQFIFQYYEEEERQRGNFPDRFSGHQFPNYSSELNVNALLLGDSALYLCASSPTGDLDTQYFGPGTRLTVL.

This clone was seen a few times. The chain employs TRBV2 and TRBJ2-1; 9 bases match TRBD2. CDR1 is SNHLY, CDR2 FYNNEI, per germline. The trim removed 3 bases at V and 12 bases at J, leaving 15 bases unmatched. This CDR3 contains 16 residues. The CDR3: CASSDPSLSGRKLQFF. The DNA for the CDR3 is TGTGCCAGCAGTGACCCATCACTCAGCGGGAGGAAGCTGCAGTTCTTC.

The V gene is TRBV7-8, the J gene TRBJ2-6, with TRBD1 identical over 10 bases. Unmatched junction bases numbered 6, after V lost 5 bases and J lost 2 bases. The CDR3 runs to 17 residues. CDR1 SGHVS and CDR2 FQNEAQ come from the germline V gene. CDR3 in DNA: TGTGCCAGCAGCCGGGACAGGGGATTCGCTGGGGCCAACGTCCTGACTTTC. Translating it yields CASSRDRGFAGANVLTF.

The chain links TRBV29-1 to TRBJ1-2; tentatively, D is TRBD1 (5 bases). This CDR3 has 11 amino acids. The V and J ends lost 6 bases and 6 bases respectively, with 11 bases between them. The germline V gene encodes CDR1 SQVTM and CDR2 ANQGSEA. In DNA form, the CDR3 reads TGCAGCGTCGGACACTCCGATGGCTACACCTTC. As protein: CSVGHSDGYTF.

This clone was recorded only once. The gene calls are TRBV5-6 and TRBJ2-7; 12 bases fit TRBD1. Germline-derived CDR1 and CDR2 are SGHDT and YYEEEE. Unmatched junction bases numbered 14, after V lost 5 bases and J lost 11 bases. CDR3 length: 15 amino acids. CDR3 amino acids: CASRLGFGTGGSEYF. The DNA for the CDR3 is TGTGCCAGCAGGCTGGGGTTCGGGACAGGGGGCTCCGAGTACTTC.

This clone was counted a few times. The rearrangement uses TRBV6-6 and TRBJ2-2; TRBD1 aligns across 7 bases. V lost 2 bases and J lost 5; bases outside the gene matches: 5. Looked up from germline, CDR1 is MNHNY and CDR2 is SVGAGI (reference sequence). This CDR3 has 15 amino acids. CDR3 DNA: TGTGCCAGCAGTTACCGTGACAGGGCGACCGGGGAGCTGTTTTTT. It codes for CASSYRDRATGELFF.

The genes are TRBV9 and TRBJ2-1; possible D gene TRBD1, 5 bases. The germline V gene encodes CDR1 SGDLS and CDR2 YYNGEE. The CDR3 spans 13 residues. Trimming took 4 bases from V and 3 from J, leaving 8 bases between them. The CDR3: CASSLRGYNEQFF. CDR3 in DNA: TGTGCCAGCAGCCTAAGGGGCTACAATGAGCAGTTCTTC.

Remarks on this clone: The same CDR3 also results from other DNA sequences found in this sample. The V gene is TRBV27, the J gene TRBJ2-5; TRBD2 agrees at 7 bases. Germline CDR1 is MNHEY and CDR2 is SMNVEV (reference sequence). This CDR3 has 13 residues. Germline trimming cut 6 bases from V and 10 bases from J; bases unmatched to any gene: 11. The CDR3 DNA sequence: TGTGCCAGCAGACCTACGGGGGGTAGAATCCAGTACTTC. This gives the protein CASRPTGGRIQYF.

The chain employs TRBV4-1 and TRBJ2-7; D perhaps matches TRBD1 (5 bases). V lost 4 bases and J 3 bases, leaving 10 bases between the germline ends. Per the germline V gene, CDR1 is MGHRA and CDR2 is YSYEKL. This CDR3 is 13 amino acids long. CDR3: CASSPQGNYEQYF. The CDR3 DNA reads as TGCGCCAGCAGCCCTCAGGGTAACTACGAGCAGTACTTC.

This clone was seen only a few times. The chain joins TRBV7-6 to TRBJ1-1; the match to TRBD1 covers 8 bases. The CDR3 is 14 amino acids. CDR1 is SGHVS and CDR2 is FNYEAQ in the germline V gene. V shed 5 bases, J shed 0 bases, and the junction held 2 bases outside the gene matches. The CDR3 spells CASSRTGMNTEAFF. CDR3 nucleotide sequence: TGTGCCAGCAGCCGGACAGGGATGAACACTGAAGCTTTCTTT.

This sequence joins TRBV6-1 and TRBJ2-5; 7 bases align to TRBD2. Germline assignment: CDR1 MNHNS and CDR2 SASEGT. This CDR3 is 14 amino acids long. The CDR3 sequence is CGGGLEISSETQYF. CDR3 nucleotide sequence: TGTGGGGGGGGGTTAGAGATCAGTTCAGAGACCCAGTACTTC.

J is TRBJ2-7 and V is TRBV7-9; 8 nucleotides agree with TRBD1. J was trimmed by 0 bases and V by 7 bases; bases with no gene match: 8. Germline CDR1 is SEHNR and CDR2 is FQNEAQ (reference sequence). The CDR3 sequence is 15 residues long. This chain's CDR3 is CASTLGQGSSYEQYF. The CDR3 coding sequence is TGTGCCAGCACCCTAGGACAGGGCAGCTCCTACGAGCAGTACTTC.

The chain couples TRBV29-1 to TRBJ1-3, with D uncertain. V was pared by 5 bases and J by 0 bases, with 5 bases between. The CDR3 totals 12 residues. The germline V gene has CDR1 SQVTM and CDR2 ANQGSEA. The CDR3 bases are TGCAGCGTTTGGAGCTCTGGAAACACCATATATTTT. Its translation is CSVWSSGNTIYF.

The genes are TRBV5-1 and TRBJ1-1; 7 bases map to TRBD1. Losses at the gene ends were 4 bases for V and 8 bases for J; bases not matched to a gene: 14. CDR3 length: 15 amino acids. Germline CDR1 is SGHRS and CDR2 is YFSETQ. Written as DNA, the CDR3 is TGCGCCAGCAGCGTAGGGGGCGCGGGCCTTTCCGAAGCTTTCTTT. It encodes CASSVGGAGLSEAFF.

The rearrangement links TRBV6-1 to TRBJ1-1; D gene ambiguous. Germline assignment: CDR1 MNHNS and CDR2 SASEGT. Trimming removed 3 bases at V and 4 bases at J, with 18 bases between. This CDR3 has 16 residues. The CDR3 nucleotides are TGTGCCAGCAGTGACCCGGACTCTCGGTGGTCCACTGAAGCTTTCTTT. Amino acids: CASSDPDSRWSTEAFF.

This CDR3 reads CASSHDGNGYTF. For the CDR3, the DNA is TGCGCCAGCAGCCACGACGGGAATGGCTACACCTTC. The chain recombines TRBV4-1 with TRBJ1-2; D gene uncertain. Germline CDR1 and CDR2: MGHRA and YSYEKL. The CDR3 length is 12 residues. The V end lost 3 bases, the J end lost 6 bases, and 8 bases lay between the germline ends.

The chain is built from TRBV5-1 and TRBJ2-2; D not certain. Trimming took 0 bases from V and 6 from J, leaving 3 bases between them. From germline, CDR1 is SGHRS and CDR2 YFSETQ. This CDR3 has 12 residues. The CDR3 coding sequence is TGCGCCAGCAGCTTGGGGCCCGGGGAGCTGTTTTTT. This codes for CASSLGPGELFF.

This rearrangement joins TRBV7-8 to TRBJ2-7; TRBD1 might be the D (5 bases). The CDR3 is 13 amino acids. V lost 5 bases and J 3 bases, leaving 11 bases between the germline ends. Looked up from germline, CDR1 is SGHVS and CDR2 is FQNEAQ. The CDR3 DNA follows: TGTGCCAGCAGCCTGGGGCAGTTCTACGAGCAGTACTTC. This sequence encodes CASSLGQFYEQYF.

A few counts support this clone. The chain couples TRBV19 to TRBJ2-1; tentatively, D is TRBD2 (6 bases). V dropped 3 bases and J dropped 0 bases, with 15 bases sitting between them. The CDR3 runs to 17 residues. Germline V gene sequence: CDR1 LNHDA, CDR2 SQIVND (reference sequence). The CDR3 nucleotides are TGTGCCAGTAGTATCCTTCTAGCGTCGAGCTCCTACAATGAGCAGTTCTTC. It is translated as CASSILLASSSYNEQFF.

This clone came up a few times. The chain uses TRBV5-1 and TRBJ2-1; 8 bases match TRBD2. The germline V gene has CDR1 SGHRS and CDR2 YFSETQ. The J segment lost 7 bases and the V segment lost 4 bases, leaving 13 bases of the junction unmatched. This CDR3 spans 16 amino acids. The CDR3 loop reads CASSDPGLVNLNEQFF. The DNA of the CDR3 is TGCGCCAGCAGCGATCCGGGACTAGTAAATCTAAATGAGCAGTTCTTC.

This rearrangement joins TRBV7-8 to TRBJ2-1; TRBD2 is a possible D gene (7 bases). The CDR3 is 16 residues long. V was pared by 4 bases and J by 4 bases, with 17 bases between. Germline loops: CDR1 SGHVS, CDR2 FQNEAQ. Here the CDR3 DNA reads TGTGCCAGCAGCTCCTGGGAAGGGGGGGTTTACAATGAGCAGTTCTTC. Its translation: CASSSWEGGVYNEQFF.

The V call is TRBV7-2, the J call TRBJ1-2; the D gene is possibly TRBD1 (5 bases). Germline CDR1 reads SGHTA; CDR2 reads FQGNSA. The CDR3 loop spans 14 amino acids. The ends were cut back, 2 bases at V and 7 bases at J, with 14 bases in the middle. The CDR3 region is CASSLRDSRGGYTF. In DNA, the CDR3 is TGTGCCAGCAGCTTAAGGGACTCACGGGGTGGCTACACCTTC.

This chain uses TRBV7-9 with TRBJ2-3; D may be TRBD1 (5 bases). The CDR3 is made up of 14 amino acids. CDR1 is SEHNR, CDR2 FQNEAQ, per germline (reference sequence). Trimming pared 5 bases from V and 2 bases from J, leaving 11 bases between. CDR3 bases: TGTGCCAGCAGCCCCAGGGTCTACACAGATACGCAGTATTTT. Translation: CASSPRVYTDTQYF.

The J gene is TRBJ1-6, the V gene TRBV4-2; perhaps TRBD1 as D (6 bases). The CDR3 loop spans 19 amino acids. V lost 4 bases, J lost 1 base, and 20 bases lay in between. Germline values: CDR1 LGHNA, CDR2 YNFKEQ. CDR3 coding DNA: TGTGCCAGCAGCCCGACCATTGGACAGCTCCGTTCCTATAATTCACCCCTCCACTTT. Translation: CASSPTIGQLRSYNSPLHF.

This chain links TRBV7-9 with TRBJ1-5, with 7 bases identical to TRBD1. Germline CDR1 SEHNR, CDR2 FQNEAQ (reference sequence). CDR3 length equals 14 residues. The trim removed 4 bases at V and 3 bases at J, leaving 3 bases unmatched. This CDR3 is CASSSTGDNQPQHF. The CDR3 DNA is TGTGCCAGCAGCTCAACAGGGGACAATCAGCCCCAGCATTTT.